The rows below give T cell receptor beta chains drawn from one sample of a study of blood T cell repertoires in COVID-19. Clones were read by immunoSEQ multiplex PCR, and TCRdb kept only the in-frame ones, dropping some. This repertoire shows under 200,000 clones, 85% found once; its top ten account for 6.5% to 9.5%. What was sequenced was peripheral blood. These receptors were taken from a woman aged 80 or over with COVID-19, enrolled during active disease. Each CDR3 is given with its conserved first and last residue. The D gene is left open where the match is weak. For some rows the clone size is stated as once, few or many, or as a class when expanded; others skip it.

TRBJ1-2	TRBV1	.	once	TGCACCAGCAGCCAAGTCCGGGAGATTAATGGCTACACCTTC	CTSSQVREINGYTF
TRBJ2-3	TRBV4-1	TRBD2	.	TGCGCCAGCAGCCAAGGTGGGACTAGCGGGATGGATACGCAGTATTTT	CASSQGGTSGMDTQYF
TRBJ2-7	TRBV9	TRBD1	.	TGTGCCAGCAGCTTCGAGCGGACAGGGACGAAGCAGTACTTC	CASSFERTGTKQYF
TRBJ2-7	TRBV28	.	.	TGTGCCAGCAGTTTATACGCGGAACCTACCTACGAGCAGTACTTC	CASSLYAEPTYEQYF
TRBJ2-1	TRBV5-4	.	.	TGTGCCAGCAGCTTGGAGACTCGCCGTTCCTACAATGAGCAGTTCTTC	CASSLETRRSYNEQFF
TRBJ2-6	TRBV7-9	.	.	TGTGCCAGCGGCAGGTCCGGGGCCAACGTCCTGACTTTC	CASGRSGANVLTF
TRBJ1-4	TRBV6-5	.	.	TGTGCCAGCACCCTTCGGAGGGGGGGTGAAAAACTGTTTTTT	CASTLRRGGEKLFF
TRBJ1-1	TRBV6-5	.	.	TGTGCCAGCAGTTCTACAGGGACTGAAGCTTTCTTT	CASSSTGTEAFF
TRBJ1-6	TRBV2	TRBD1	.	TGTGCCAGCATAAGGACAGGGGAAAATTCACCCCTCCACTTT	CASIRTGENSPLHF
TRBJ1-2	TRBV20-1	.	once	TGCAGTGCTCCTCAGGGTCGCGGCTACACCTTC	CSAPQGRGYTF
TRBJ2-5	TRBV11-2	.	.	TGTGCCAGCAGCCCGTCCTCGGGGTACCAAGAGACCCAGTACTTC	CASSPSSGYQETQYF
TRBJ1-4	TRBV7-9	.	.	TGTGCCAGCAGCTTAAGAGCGGGACCACCAAATGAAAAACTGTTTTTT	CASSLRAGPPNEKLFF
TRBJ2-7	TRBV2	.	.	TGTGCCAGCAGCCCCGGGGTAGTCTCCTACGAGCAGTACTTC	CASSPGVVSYEQYF
TRBJ2-5	TRBV2	.	.	TGTGCCAGCGCTACACATGGGGGGGGCCCAGAGACCCAGTACTTC	CASATHGGGPETQYF
TRBJ2-3	TRBV11-2	.	.	TGTGCCAGCAGCTTAATTTTGGGCTCTAGCACAGATACGCAGTATTTT	CASSLILGSSTDTQYF
TRBJ1-2	TRBV3-1/TRBV3-2	TRBD1	.	TGTGCCAGCAGCCACCCCGCCGGGACAGGGGACTATGGCTACACCTTC	CASSHPAGTGDYGYTF
TRBJ1-1	TRBV10-1	.	.	TGCGCCAGCAGTGCCATGAACACTGAAGCTTTCTTT	CASSAMNTEAFF
TRBJ2-1	TRBV7-9	TRBD2	.	TGTGCCATCCTCCCCGAGGCAGCGGGGGGGGATGAGCAGTTCTTC	CAILPEAAGGDEQFF
TRBJ2-1	TRBV7-3	TRBD2	.	TGTGCCAGCAGCTTAACGGGGTTAGCGGGAGCGAATGAGCAGTTCTTC	CASSLTGLAGANEQFF
TRBJ1-3	TRBV19	.	.	TGTGCCAGTAGTAACCGACAGGCCCTCTCTGGAAACACCATATATTTT	CASSNRQALSGNTIYF
TRBJ1-1	TRBV3-1/TRBV3-2	TRBD1	.	TGTGCCAGCAGCCCTCGGGGACAGATGAACACTGAAGCTTTCTTT	CASSPRGQMNTEAFF
TRBJ1-4	TRBV5-1	TRBD1	.	TGCGCCAGCAGCTGGGACAGGGGGGAAAAACTGTTTTTT	CASSWDRGEKLFF
TRBJ1-6	TRBV7-9	TRBD1	.	TGTGCCAGCAGCTTAAGTATCGGGGACAGGGTTTCTTCACCCCTCCACTTT	CASSLSIGDRVSSPLHF
TRBJ1-5	TRBV2	TRBD1	.	TGTGCCAGCTTAAGGACAGGGAGTAATCAGCCCCAGCATTTT	CASLRTGSNQPQHF
TRBJ1-5	TRBV6-4	.	many	TGTGCCAGCAGTGACTCGGCAGGGAGGTCCCAGCATTTT	CASSDSAGRSQHF
TRBJ2-7	TRBV29-1	.	.	TGCAGCGTTGGAAGTAGGGGCTACGAGCAGTACTTC	CSVGSRGYEQYF
TRBJ1-4	TRBV18	TRBD1	.	TGTGCCAGCTCACCGTCCTTGTCGGGGACAGGGGTGCCCAAACTGTTTTTT	CASSPSLSGTGVPKLFF
TRBJ1-2	TRBV28	TRBD1	.	TGTGCCAGCAGTTTAGGGACCGGGACAGGGGTTTCCGGCTACACCTTC	CASSLGTGTGVSGYTF
TRBJ2-2	TRBV10-3	TRBD2	.	TGTGCCATCCGTGCAGGGACTAGCGGAAACACCGGGGAGCTGTTTTTT	CAIRAGTSGNTGELFF
TRBJ1-3	TRBV5-1	TRBD1	many	TGCGCCAGCAGACCCACAGGGGCCGGAGGAAACACCATATATTTT	CASRPTGAGGNTIYF
TRBJ2-3	TRBV5-1	.	.	TGCGCCAGCAAGAGGGCAGAACCAGATACGCAGTATTTT	CASKRAEPDTQYF
TRBJ2-2	TRBV18	TRBD2	.	TGTGCCAGCTCACCAGACCTAGCGGCCACCGGGGAGCTGTTTTTT	CASSPDLAATGELFF
TRBJ1-2	TRBV6-5	.	.	TGTGCCAGCAGTTCAGGGAACTATGGCTACACCTTC	CASSSGNYGYTF
TRBJ2-2	TRBV18	.	.	TGTGCCAGCTCACCTCGGGACACCGGGGAGCTGTTTTTT	CASSPRDTGELFF
TRBJ2-1	TRBV19	TRBD1	.	TGTGCCAGTAGTACCCGACAGGGGGTTGGGAATGAGCAGTTCTTC	CASSTRQGVGNEQFF
TRBJ2-2	TRBV7-9	TRBD2	.	TGTGCCAGCAGCCGGGGACTAGCATTCGGGGAGCTGTTTTTT	CASSRGLAFGELFF
TRBJ2-7	TRBV5-1	.	.	TGCGCCAGCAGCTTGGGAGGGTCGGCAGGGGCAGCCTACGAGCAGTACTTC	CASSLGGSAGAAYEQYF
TRBJ1-1	TRBV3-1/TRBV3-2	.	once	TGTGCCAGCAGCCCGACTCTCTCCAGCACTGAAGCTTTCTTT	CASSPTLSSTEAFF
TRBJ1-3	TRBV3-1/TRBV3-2	.	.	TGTGCCAGCAGCCCTTCTAATGGAAACACCATATATTTT	CASSPSNGNTIYF
TRBJ2-7	TRBV7-9	.	.	TGTGCCAGCAGCTTTGGGGCAGGGGAGGGGGAGCAGTACTTC	CASSFGAGEGEQYF
TRBJ1-1	TRBV28	.	.	TGTGCCAGCAGGGATCCAGCGCGAGAAGCTTTCTTT	CASRDPAREAFF
TRBJ1-6	TRBV5-1	.	.	TGCGCCAGCAGCCCCAGCGGGGGAGAGGAATCACCCCTCCACTTT	CASSPSGGEESPLHF
TRBJ2-3	TRBV12-3/TRBV12-4	TRBD2	.	TGTGCCAGCAGAGGACTAGGATCTGATACGCAGTATTTT	CASRGLGSDTQYF
TRBJ1-2	TRBV5-1	.	.	TGCGCCAGCAGCTTGGACGGGACATGGGGTGGCTACACCTTC	CASSLDGTWGGYTF
TRBJ1-5	TRBV10-3	.	.	TGTGCCATCAGTGATCCTGGGGGCGGTCAGCCCCAGCATTTT	CAISDPGGGQPQHF
TRBJ2-2	TRBV3-1/TRBV3-2	.	.	TGTGCCAGCAGCGGGTCCGGGACAGAGCTGTTTTTT	CASSGSGTELFF
TRBJ2-5	TRBV15	.	.	TGTGCCACCAGCAGAGACAAGGGGCGGCAGACCCAGTACTTC	CATSRDKGRQTQYF
TRBJ2-1	TRBV4-2	.	.	TGTGCCAGCAGCCTGACTAGTGAGGCCTACAATGAGCAGTTCTTC	CASSLTSEAYNEQFF
TRBJ2-1	TRBV11-2	TRBD2	.	TGTGCCAGCAGCTCGGGAGGTCCCTACAATGAGCAGTTCTTC	CASSSGGPYNEQFF
TRBJ1-2	TRBV10-3	.	.	TGTGCCATCAGTGAGTCGCGCGGTCTCTACACCTTC	CAISESRGLYTF
TRBJ1-5	TRBV5-1	.	.	TGCGCCAGCTCCCCCTCGGGATATAGCAATCAGCCCCAGCATTTT	CASSPSGYSNQPQHF
TRBJ2-7	TRBV2	TRBD2	.	TGTGCCAGCGAGCCCTCGGGAGGACCCGAGCAGTACTTC	CASEPSGGPEQYF
TRBJ1-2	TRBV9	.	once	TGTGCCAGCAGCCCGACCGGGGCTAACTATGGCTACACCTTC	CASSPTGANYGYTF
TRBJ1-5	TRBV2	TRBD1	.	TGTGCCAGCAGTCGGGAGGGGGCGAGGGAACAGCCCCAGCATTTT	CASSREGAREQPQHF
TRBJ2-7	TRBV5-6	.	once	TGTGCCAGCCTCCGTGGGGGGGCGGGTGAGCAGTACTTC	CASLRGGAGEQYF
TRBJ2-7	TRBV6-5	.	.	TGTGCCAGCTTACTCCCTGGAGCCTACGAGCAGTACTTC	CASLLPGAYEQYF
TRBJ2-1	TRBV5-1	.	.	TGCGCCAGCAGCTTGGCTACTAGCCCTACAGGTGAGCAGTTCTTC	CASSLATSPTGEQFF